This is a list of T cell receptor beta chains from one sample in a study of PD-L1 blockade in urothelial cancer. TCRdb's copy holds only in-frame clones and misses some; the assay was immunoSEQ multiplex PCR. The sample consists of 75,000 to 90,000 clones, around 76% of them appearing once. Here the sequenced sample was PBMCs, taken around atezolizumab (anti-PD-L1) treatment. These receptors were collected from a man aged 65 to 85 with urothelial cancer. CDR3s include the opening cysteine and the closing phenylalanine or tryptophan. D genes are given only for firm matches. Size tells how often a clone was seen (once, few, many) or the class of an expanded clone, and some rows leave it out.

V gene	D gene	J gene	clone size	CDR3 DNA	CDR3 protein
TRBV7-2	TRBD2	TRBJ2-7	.	TGTGCCAGCAGCCTTGAGGTAGCGGGAGTGTACGAGCAGTACTTC	CASSLEVAGVYEQYF
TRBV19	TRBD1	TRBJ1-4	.	TGTGCCAGTAGTATGCGGGACAGGGAAGGAGAAAAACTGTTTTTT	CASSMRDREGEKLFF
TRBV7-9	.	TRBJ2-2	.	TGTGCCAGCAGCTTACGGGAAAACACCGGGGAGCTGTTTTTT	CASSLRENTGELFF
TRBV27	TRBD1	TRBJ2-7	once	TGTGCCAGCACGAACTTATGGGACAGGGGCCTCTACGAGCAGTACTTC	CASTNLWDRGLYEQYF
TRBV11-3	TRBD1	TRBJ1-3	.	TGTGCCAGCAGCTTATTTACAGGGGCTGGAAACACCATATATTTT	CASSLFTGAGNTIYF
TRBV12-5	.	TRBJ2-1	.	TGTGCTAGTGGTCCTCAACTTCTGAGCTCCTACAATGAGCAGTTCTTC	CASGPQLLSSYNEQFF
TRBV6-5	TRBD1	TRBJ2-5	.	TGTGCCAGCAGCTGGGACAGGGGCACCCAGTACTTC	CASSWDRGTQYF
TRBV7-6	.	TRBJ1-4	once	TGTGCCAGCAGCTTAGCGGGGGGGGGAACTGAAAAACTGTTTTTT	CASSLAGGGTEKLFF
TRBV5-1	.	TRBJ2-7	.	TGCGCCAGCAGCGAACAGACAGGTCTATACGAGCAGTACTTC	CASSEQTGLYEQYF
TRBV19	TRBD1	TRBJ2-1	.	TGTGCCAGTAGTACCCGGACAGGAGGCGAGCAGTTCTTC	CASSTRTGGEQFF
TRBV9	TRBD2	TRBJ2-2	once	TGTGCCAGCAGCGTAGTCCAGCGGGGGGACACCGGGGAGCTGTTTTTT	CASSVVQRGDTGELFF
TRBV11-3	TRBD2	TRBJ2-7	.	TGTGCCAGCAGCTTATTAGGGACTAGGGGCTACGAGCAGTACTTC	CASSLLGTRGYEQYF
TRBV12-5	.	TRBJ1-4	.	TGTGCTAGTGGGGAGACAGGCCCGGCGACGGAAAAACTGTTTTTT	CASGETGPATEKLFF
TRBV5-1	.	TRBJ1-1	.	TGCGCCAGCAGCACCGGACAGACGTCAAGGACTGAAGCTTTCTTT	CASSTGQTSRTEAFF
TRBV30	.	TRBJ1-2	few	TGTGCCTGGAGTGTACCCGGCAGGGATGGCTACACCTTC	CAWSVPGRDGYTF
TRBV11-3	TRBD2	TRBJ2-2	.	TGTGCCAGCAGCTTAGGACTAGCGGGTGGCACCGGGGAGCTGTTTTTT	CASSLGLAGGTGELFF
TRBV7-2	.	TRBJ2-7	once	TGTGCCAGCAGCTTAGGACAGGACCCGACCTACGAGCAGTACTTC	CASSLGQDPTYEQYF
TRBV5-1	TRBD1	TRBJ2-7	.	TGCGCCAGCAGCTCGGCCCCCGGGACAGGTGCCTACGAGCAGTACTTC	CASSSAPGTGAYEQYF
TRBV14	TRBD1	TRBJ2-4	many	TGTGCCAGCAGCCAAGCAACAGGGGTCAACATTCAGTACTTC	CASSQATGVNIQYF
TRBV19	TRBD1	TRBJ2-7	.	TGTGCCAGTAGTCCCCGGGACAGGGAAGGCGAGCAGTACTTC	CASSPRDREGEQYF
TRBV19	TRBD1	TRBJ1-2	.	TGTGCCAGTAGTCCACAGGGGGGTTTACACTATGGCTACACCTTC	CASSPQGGLHYGYTF
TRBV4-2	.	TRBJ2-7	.	TGTGCCAGCAGCCAAGGTGGTACAGGCGGAACCTACGAGCAGTACTTC	CASSQGGTGGTYEQYF
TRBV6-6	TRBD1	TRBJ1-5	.	TGTGCCAGCAGTACCGGACAGGGTGGCAATCAGCCCCAGCATTTT	CASSTGQGGNQPQHF
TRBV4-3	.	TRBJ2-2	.	TGCGCCAGCAGCGTTGGACAGATGGGCGGGGAGCTGTTTTTT	CASSVGQMGGELFF
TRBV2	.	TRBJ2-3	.	TGTGCCAGCAACCAGGGACTGAGCACAGATACGCAGTATTTT	CASNQGLSTDTQYF
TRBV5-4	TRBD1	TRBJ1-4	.	TGTGCCAGCAGTATGACAGGGGACGAAAAACTGTTTTTT	CASSMTGDEKLFF
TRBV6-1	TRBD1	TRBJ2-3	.	TGTGCCAGCAGTGTCCGGGACAGGGGGACAGATACGCAGTATTTT	CASSVRDRGTDTQYF
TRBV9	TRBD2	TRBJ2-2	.	TGTGCCAGCAGCGGGACTAGCGGGGGTACCGGGGAGCTGTTTTTT	CASSGTSGGTGELFF
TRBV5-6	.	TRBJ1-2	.	TGTGCCAGCAGCTTCGCAGGGGTGGTAGGGGGCTACACCTTC	CASSFAGVVGGYTF
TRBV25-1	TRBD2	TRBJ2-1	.	TGTGCCAGCAGTGCCGGGACTAGCGGGAGAGGTAGTAATGAGCAGTTCTTC	CASSAGTSGRGSNEQFF
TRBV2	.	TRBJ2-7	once	TGTGCCAGCAGTGCTTTGGTAGGGGAGGACGAGCAGTACTTC	CASSALVGEDEQYF
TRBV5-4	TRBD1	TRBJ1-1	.	TGTGCCAGCAGACCAGGACAGGGAAGGGGTGGGGACACTGAAGCTTTCTTT	CASRPGQGRGGDTEAFF
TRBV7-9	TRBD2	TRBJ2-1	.	TGTGCCAGCAGCTTCAAGACTAGCGGGAGCTCCTACAATGAGCAGTTCTTC	CASSFKTSGSSYNEQFF
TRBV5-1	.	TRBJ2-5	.	TGCGCCAGCAGCTTGGCCATGGAGACCCAGTACTTC	CASSLAMETQYF
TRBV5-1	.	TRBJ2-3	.	TGCGCCAGCAGCCTGCTTAGCAGAACTAGCACAGATACGCAGTATTTT	CASSLLSRTSTDTQYF
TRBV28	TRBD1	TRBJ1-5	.	TGTGCCAGCAGTGGGGGGGACAGGGGGTATGGTCAGCCCCAGCATTTT	CASSGGDRGYGQPQHF
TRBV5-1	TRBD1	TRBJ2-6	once	TGCGCCAGCAGCTTATCCCCCGGGACAGGAGGGGCCAACGTCCTGACTTTC	CASSLSPGTGGANVLTF